This TCR beta chain is from a study of cytomegalovirus exposure and HLA in healthy donors. Study outcomes and limitations: In vitro checks showed that a few CMV-associated chains really do target CMV antigens.

With respect to this clone: Its antigen is unknown.

Primers: 60 Vbeta forward and 13 Jbeta reverse. Original data processing: A follow-up analysis tallied 60 million to 85 million unique TCR beta chains, roughly 11 million shared. Assay used: immunoSEQ multiplex PCR; TCRdb lists only in-frame clones, some missing. V, J and clone size derive from that table, while D and trimming were established from the DNA sequence. The repertoire holds approximately 160,000 clones, with around 78% as singletons. The receptor comes from a woman in her forties in good health and CMV-seronegative. What was sequenced was PBMCs.

For the CDR3, the DNA is TGTGCCAGTACGGAAACTAGCGGGAGATGGGAGACCCAGTACTTC. This sequence encodes CASTETSGRWETQYF. The chain joins TRBV19 to TRBJ2-5; 11 bases match TRBD2. This CDR3 spans 15 amino acids. Losses at the gene ends were 7 bases for V and 5 bases for J; bases not matched to a gene: 9. The germline V gene encodes CDR1 LNHDA and CDR2 SQIVND (reference sequence).